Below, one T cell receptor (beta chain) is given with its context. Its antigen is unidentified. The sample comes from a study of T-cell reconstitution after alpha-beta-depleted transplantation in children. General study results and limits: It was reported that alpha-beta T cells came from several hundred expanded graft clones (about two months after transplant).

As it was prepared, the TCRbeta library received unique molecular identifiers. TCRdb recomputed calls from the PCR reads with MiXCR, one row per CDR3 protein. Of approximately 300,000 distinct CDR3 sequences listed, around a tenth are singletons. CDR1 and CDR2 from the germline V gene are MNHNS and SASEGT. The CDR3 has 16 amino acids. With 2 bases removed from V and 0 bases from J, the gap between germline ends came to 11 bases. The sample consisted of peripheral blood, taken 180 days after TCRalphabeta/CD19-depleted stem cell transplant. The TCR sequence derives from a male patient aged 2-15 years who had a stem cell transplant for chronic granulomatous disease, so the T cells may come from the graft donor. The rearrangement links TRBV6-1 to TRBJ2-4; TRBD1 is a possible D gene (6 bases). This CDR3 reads CASSEPDRLAKNIQYF. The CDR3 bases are TGTGCCAGCAGTGAACCGGACAGACTAGCCAAAAACATTCAGTACTTC.